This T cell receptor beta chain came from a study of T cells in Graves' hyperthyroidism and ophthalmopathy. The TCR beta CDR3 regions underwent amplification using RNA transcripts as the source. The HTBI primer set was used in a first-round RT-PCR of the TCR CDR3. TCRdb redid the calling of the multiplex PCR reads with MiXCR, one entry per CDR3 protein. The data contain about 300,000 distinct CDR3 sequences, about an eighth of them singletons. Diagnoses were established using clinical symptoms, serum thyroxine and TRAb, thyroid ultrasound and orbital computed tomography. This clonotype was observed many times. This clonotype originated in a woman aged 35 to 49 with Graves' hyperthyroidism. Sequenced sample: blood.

Written as DNA, the CDR3 is TGCAGTGCTAGAGGTGGCAGATCTGAAGCTTTCTTT. As protein: CSARGGRSEAFF. The chain links TRBV20-1 to TRBJ1-1, with D hard to call. V shed 1 base and J shed 6 bases, with 9 bases lying between them. The CDR3 sequence is 12 residues long. CDR1 DFQATT and CDR2 SNEGSKA come from the germline V gene (reference sequence).